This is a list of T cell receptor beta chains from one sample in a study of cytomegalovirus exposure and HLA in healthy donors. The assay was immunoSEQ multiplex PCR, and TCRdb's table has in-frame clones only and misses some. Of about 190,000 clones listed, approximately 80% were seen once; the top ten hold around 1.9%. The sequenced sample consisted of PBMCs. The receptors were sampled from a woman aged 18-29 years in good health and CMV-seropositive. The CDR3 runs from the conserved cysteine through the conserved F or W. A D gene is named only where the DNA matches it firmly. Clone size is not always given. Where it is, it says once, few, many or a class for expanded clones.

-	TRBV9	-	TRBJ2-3	TGTGCCAGCAGCGTAGTACCTACCACAGATACGCAGTATTTT	CASSVVPTTDTQYF
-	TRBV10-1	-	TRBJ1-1	TGCGCCAGCCAGGACAGCTCGAACACTGAAGCTTTCTTT	CASQDSSNTEAFF
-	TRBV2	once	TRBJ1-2	TGTGCCAGCACCGGGGGAGGGCTTGGCTACACCTTC	CASTGGGLGYTF
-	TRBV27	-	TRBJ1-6	TGTGCCAGCAGTTCTCCGACAAGGAATAATTCACCCCTCCACTTT	CASSSPTRNNSPLHF
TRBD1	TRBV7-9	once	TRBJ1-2	TGTGCCAGCAGGTTAACAGGGGGCTGGGATGGCTACACCTTC	CASRLTGGWDGYTF
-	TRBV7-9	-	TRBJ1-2	TGTGCCAGCAGCCCCCCAGGGGAAGACTATGGCTACACCTTC	CASSPPGEDYGYTF
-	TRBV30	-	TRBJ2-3	TGTGCCTGGCTCGAGAAAGAGGCCAGCACAGATACGCAGTATTTT	CAWLEKEASTDTQYF
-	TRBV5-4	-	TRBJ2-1	TGTGCCAGCAGCTTGAAGGCGGGGGCCTACTACAATGAGCAGTTCTTC	CASSLKAGAYYNEQFF
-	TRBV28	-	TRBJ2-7	TGTGCCAGCAGTTTCCCCGGAGTCAAGTACGAGCAGTACTTC	CASSFPGVKYEQYF
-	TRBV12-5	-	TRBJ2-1	TGTGCTAGTGGTTTGGTATTATCGTATAGGAGAAATGAGCAGTTCTTC	CASGLVLSYRRNEQFF
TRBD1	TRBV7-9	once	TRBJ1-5	TGTGCCAGCAGCTTAGTGACAGGGGGCGGTTCTCAGCCCCAGCATTTT	CASSLVTGGGSQPQHF
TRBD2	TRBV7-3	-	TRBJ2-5	TGTGCCAGCAGCTTACAGGGGACTAGCAGAGAGACCCAGTACTTC	CASSLQGTSRETQYF
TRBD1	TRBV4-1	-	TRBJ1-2	TGCGCCAGCAGCCAAGAAGGGACAGCTAACTATGGCTACACCTTC	CASSQEGTANYGYTF
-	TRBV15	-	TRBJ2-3	TGTGCCACCAGCCGACGGGGAGACCCTAGCACAGATACGCAGTATTTT	CATSRRGDPSTDTQYF
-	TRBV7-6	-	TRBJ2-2	TGTGCCAGCAGGACCGGGACATATAACACCGGGGAGCTGTTTTTT	CASRTGTYNTGELFF
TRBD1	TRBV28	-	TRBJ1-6	TGTGCCAGCAGTTTACAGCAGGGGGCTTTCTATAATTCACCCCTCCACTTT	CASSLQQGAFYNSPLHF
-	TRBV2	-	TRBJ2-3	TGTGCCAGCAGTGAATCCAGGGGCTGGGGTGCAGATACGCAGTATTTT	CASSESRGWGADTQYF
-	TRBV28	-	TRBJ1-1	TGTGCCAGCAGTTTTCGGCAGGGCCTGGTCTTGGGCACTGAAGCTTTCTTT	CASSFRQGLVLGTEAFF
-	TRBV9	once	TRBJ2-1	TGTGCCAGCAGCGTACGGGGGGCGGGGGAGCAGTTCTTC	CASSVRGAGEQFF
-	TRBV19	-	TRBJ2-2	TGTGCCAGTAGTTCCCAAAGCCGAAGCGGGGAGCTGTTTTTT	CASSSQSRSGELFF
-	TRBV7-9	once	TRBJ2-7	TGTGCCAGCAGCTTATCACATGAAGGGGGCTACGAGCAGTACTTC	CASSLSHEGGYEQYF
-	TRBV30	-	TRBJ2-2	TGTGCCTGGGGGCAGAGGAACACCGGGGAGCTGTTTTTT	CAWGQRNTGELFF
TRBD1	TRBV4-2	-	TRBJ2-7	TGTGCCAGCAGCCAAGCCAGCTCGGGACAGGGGAACGAGCAGTACTTC	CASSQASSGQGNEQYF
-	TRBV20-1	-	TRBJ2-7	TGCAGTGCTAGATACCGGGGCGAGCAGTACTTC	CSARYRGEQYF
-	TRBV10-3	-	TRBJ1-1	TGTGCCATCCGACACGAAACTGAAGCTTTCTTT	CAIRHETEAFF
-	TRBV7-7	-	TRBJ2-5	TGTGCTAGCAGCTCAGACTCCATCGGGGAGACCCAGTACTTC	CASSSDSIGETQYF
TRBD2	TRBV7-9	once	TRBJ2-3	TGTGCCAGCAGCCTCGGGGGGTATACGCAGTATTTT	CASSLGGYTQYF
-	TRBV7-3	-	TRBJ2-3	TGTGCCAGCAGCCCCCAGCCCGGGACTGGTGATACGCAGTATTTT	CASSPQPGTGDTQYF
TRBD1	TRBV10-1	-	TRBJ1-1	TGCGCCAGCAGGGCTACAGGGGACACTGAAGCTTTCTTT	CASRATGDTEAFF
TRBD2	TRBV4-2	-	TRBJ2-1	TGTGCCAGCAGCCAAGAAGGGAGCGGGGGGGCCTACAATGAGCAGTTCTTC	CASSQEGSGGAYNEQFF